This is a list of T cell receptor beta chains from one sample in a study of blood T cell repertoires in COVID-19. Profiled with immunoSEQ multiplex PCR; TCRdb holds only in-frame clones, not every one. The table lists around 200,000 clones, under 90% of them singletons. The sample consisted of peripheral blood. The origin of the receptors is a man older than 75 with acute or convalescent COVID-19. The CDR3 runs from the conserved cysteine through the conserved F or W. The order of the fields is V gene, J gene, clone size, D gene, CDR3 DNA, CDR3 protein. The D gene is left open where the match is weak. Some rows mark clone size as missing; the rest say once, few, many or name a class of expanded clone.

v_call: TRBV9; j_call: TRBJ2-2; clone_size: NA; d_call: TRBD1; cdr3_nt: TGTGCCAGCAGAGCCGGGACAGGGTATTTGAACACCGGGGAGCTGTTTTTT; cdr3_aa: CASRAGTGYLNTGELFF
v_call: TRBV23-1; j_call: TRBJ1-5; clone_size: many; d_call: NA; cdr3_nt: TGCGCCAGCAGTCATAGGGGGTTGCGCAATCAGCCCCAGCATTTT; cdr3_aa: CASSHRGLRNQPQHF
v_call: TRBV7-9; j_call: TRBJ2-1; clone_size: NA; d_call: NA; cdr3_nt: TGTGCCAGCAGCTCAACAGGGGCGGGATATCGTTTTGGGCAGTTCTTC; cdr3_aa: CASSSTGAGYRFGQFF
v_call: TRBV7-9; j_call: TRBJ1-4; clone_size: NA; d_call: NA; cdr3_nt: TGTGCCAGCAGCTTAGCCCCTCACAAGATCGGGATTTTT; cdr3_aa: CASSLAPHKIGIF
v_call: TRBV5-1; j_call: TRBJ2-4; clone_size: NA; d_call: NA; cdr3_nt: TGCGCCAGCAGCTCGACGACGGGACTTGAAAACATTCAGTACTTC; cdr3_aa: CASSSTTGLENIQYF
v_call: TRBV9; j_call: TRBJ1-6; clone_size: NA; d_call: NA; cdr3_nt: TGTGCCAGCAGCCAGACCCAAGGGCAGGGGAATTCACCCCTCCACTTT; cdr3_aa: CASSQTQGQGNSPLHF
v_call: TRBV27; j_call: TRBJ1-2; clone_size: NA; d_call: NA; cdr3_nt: TGTGCCAGCAGCGCGAACAGGGTCTATGGCTACACCTTC; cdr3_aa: CASSANRVYGYTF
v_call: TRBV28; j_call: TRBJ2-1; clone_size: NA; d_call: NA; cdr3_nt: TGTGCCAGCAGTTTATGGCTAGCCCTCCAGACGCAGTTCTTC; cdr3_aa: CASSLWLALQTQFF
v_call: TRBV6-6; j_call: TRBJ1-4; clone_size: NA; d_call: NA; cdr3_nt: TGTGCCAGCAGCAACCGGGGGGTTTCTGAAAAACTGTTTTTT; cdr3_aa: CASSNRGVSEKLFF
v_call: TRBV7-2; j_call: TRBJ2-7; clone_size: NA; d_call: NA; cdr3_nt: TGTGCCAGCAGCTTCCCGGTACTGAGCTACGAGCAGTACTTC; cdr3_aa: CASSFPVLSYEQYF
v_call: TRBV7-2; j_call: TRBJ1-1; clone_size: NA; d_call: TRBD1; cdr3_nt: TGTGCCAGCAGCTTACGTGGGACAGTGAACACTGAAGCTTTCTTT; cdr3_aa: CASSLRGTVNTEAFF
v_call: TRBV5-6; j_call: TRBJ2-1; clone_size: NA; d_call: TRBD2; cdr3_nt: TGTGCCAGCAGCCCCACAGGCCTAGCGGGACGTGCAAAGGAGCAGTTCTTC; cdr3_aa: CASSPTGLAGRAKEQFF
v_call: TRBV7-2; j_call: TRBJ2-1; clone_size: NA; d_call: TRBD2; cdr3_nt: TGTGCCAGCAGCCAAAGCGGTCGGGTAGCGGGTAGAGATGAGCAGTTCTTC; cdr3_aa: CASSQSGRVAGRDEQFF
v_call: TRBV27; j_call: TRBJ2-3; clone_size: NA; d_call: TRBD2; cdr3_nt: TGTGCCAGCAGTTTGGCGCTAGCGGGCGGACGCACAGATACGCAGTATTTT; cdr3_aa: CASSLALAGGRTDTQYF
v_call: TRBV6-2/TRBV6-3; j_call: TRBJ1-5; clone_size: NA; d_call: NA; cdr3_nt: TGTGCCAGCAGTCTCTTTGGCAATCAGCCCCAGCATTTT; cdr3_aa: CASSLFGNQPQHF
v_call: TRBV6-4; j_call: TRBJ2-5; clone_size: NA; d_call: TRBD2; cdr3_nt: TGTGCCAGCAGGGCCGCTAGCGGATGTCAAGAGACCCAGTACTTC; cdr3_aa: CASRAASGCQETQYF
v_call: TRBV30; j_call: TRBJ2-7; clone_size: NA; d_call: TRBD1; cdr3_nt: TGTGCCTGGAGTTATAGGACAGGGGGCGACGAGCAGTACTTC; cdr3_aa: CAWSYRTGGDEQYF
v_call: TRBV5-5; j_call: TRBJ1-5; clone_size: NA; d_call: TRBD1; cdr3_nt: TGTGCCAGCAGCTTGGGGGCAGGGGGCAACCAGCCCCAGCATTTT; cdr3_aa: CASSLGAGGNQPQHF
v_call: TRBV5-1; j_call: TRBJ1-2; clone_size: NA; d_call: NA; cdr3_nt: TGCGCCAGCAGCTTGGCCACGGGTTTTGGCTACACCTTC; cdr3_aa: CASSLATGFGYTF
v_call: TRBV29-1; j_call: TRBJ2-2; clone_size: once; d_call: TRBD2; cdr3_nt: TGCAGCGCATTAGCGGGAGGGGCCCCGAGCACCGGGGAGCTGTTTTTT; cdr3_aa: CSALAGGAPSTGELFF
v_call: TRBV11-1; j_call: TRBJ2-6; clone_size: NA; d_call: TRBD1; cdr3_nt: TGTGCCAGCAGCTTAGCACAGGGGCTAATTTCCGGGGCCAACGTCCTGACTTTC; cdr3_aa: CASSLAQGLISGANVLTF
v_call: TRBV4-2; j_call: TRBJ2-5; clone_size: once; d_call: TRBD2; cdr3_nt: TGTGCCAGCAGCCTCCGACTAGCGGACCAAGAGACCCAGTACTTC; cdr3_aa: CASSLRLADQETQYF
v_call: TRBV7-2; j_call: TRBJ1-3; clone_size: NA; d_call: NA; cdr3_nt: TGTGCCAGCAGCTCCGAGCCCCCAGGGACTCCTGGAAACACCATATATTTT; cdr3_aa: CASSSEPPGTPGNTIYF
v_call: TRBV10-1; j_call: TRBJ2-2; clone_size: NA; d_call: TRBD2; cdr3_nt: TGCGCCAGCAGCTATGGGACTAGCTTCATGGGGACCGGGGAGCTGTTTTTT; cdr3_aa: CASSYGTSFMGTGELFF
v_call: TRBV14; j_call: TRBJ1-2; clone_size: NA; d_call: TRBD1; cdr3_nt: TGTGCCAGCAGCAGAGACAGGGGGCATAACTATGGCTACACCTTC; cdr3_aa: CASSRDRGHNYGYTF
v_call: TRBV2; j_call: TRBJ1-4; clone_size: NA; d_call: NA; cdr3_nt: TGTGCCAGCAGTGAACTAACAGCAAATGAAAAACTGTTTTTT; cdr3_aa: CASSELTANEKLFF
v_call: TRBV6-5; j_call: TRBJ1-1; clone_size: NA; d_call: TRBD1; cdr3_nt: TGTGCCAGCAGTAGACAGGGGATGAACACTGAAGCTTTCTTT; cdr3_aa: CASSRQGMNTEAFF
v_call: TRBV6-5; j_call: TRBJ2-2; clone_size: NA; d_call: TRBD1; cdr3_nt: TGTGCCAGCACTTTACAGGGGCGGAACACCGGGGAGCTGTTTTTT; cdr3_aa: CASTLQGRNTGELFF
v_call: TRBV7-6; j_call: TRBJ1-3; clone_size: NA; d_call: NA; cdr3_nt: TGTGCCAGCAGCGGGGGGATTTACCACTCTGGAAACACCATATATTTT; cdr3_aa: CASSGGIYHSGNTIYF
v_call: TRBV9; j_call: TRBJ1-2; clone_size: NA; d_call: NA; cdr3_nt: TGTGCCAGCAGCGTAGCCCCCCAGGGTAACTATGGCTACACCTTC; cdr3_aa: CASSVAPQGNYGYTF
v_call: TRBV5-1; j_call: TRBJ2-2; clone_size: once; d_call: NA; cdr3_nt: TGCGCCAGCAGCTTGGGCCTAGCGAGGACCGGGGAGCTGTTTTTT; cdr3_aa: CASSLGLARTGELFF
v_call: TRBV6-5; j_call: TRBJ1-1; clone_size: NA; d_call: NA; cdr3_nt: TGTGCCAGCAGTCATGAACAGGGGAACACTGAAGCTTTCTTT; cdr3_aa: CASSHEQGNTEAFF
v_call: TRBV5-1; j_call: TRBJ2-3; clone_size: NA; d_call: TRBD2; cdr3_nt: TGCGCCAGCAGCCCGCTTAGCGGGAGCACAGATACGCAGTATTTT; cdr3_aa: CASSPLSGSTDTQYF
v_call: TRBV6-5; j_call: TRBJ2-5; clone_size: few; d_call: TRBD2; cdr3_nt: TGTGCCAGCAGCCGGACTAGAGGCGCCGCTGAGACCCAGTACTTC; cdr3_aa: CASSRTRGAAETQYF
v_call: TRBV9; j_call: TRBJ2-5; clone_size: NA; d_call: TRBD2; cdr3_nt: TGTGCCAGCAGCGCCCTTAGCGGGCAAGAGACCCAGTACTTC; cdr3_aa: CASSALSGQETQYF
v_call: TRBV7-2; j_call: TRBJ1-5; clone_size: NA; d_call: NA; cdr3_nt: TGTGCCAGCAGCTTAGTGGGGCCGCGCAGGGGAACTAGCAATCAGCCCCAGCATTTT; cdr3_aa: CASSLVGPRRGTSNQPQHF
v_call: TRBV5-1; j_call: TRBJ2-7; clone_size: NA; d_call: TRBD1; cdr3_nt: TGCGCCAGCAGCTTGCTGGGACAGGGCATCCACGAGCAGTACTTC; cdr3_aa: CASSLLGQGIHEQYF
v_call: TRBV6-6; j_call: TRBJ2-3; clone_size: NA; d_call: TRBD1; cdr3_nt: TGTGCCAGCAGTCAGGACAGGCGGAAAGATACGCAGTATTTT; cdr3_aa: CASSQDRRKDTQYF
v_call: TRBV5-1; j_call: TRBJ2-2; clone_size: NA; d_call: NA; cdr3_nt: TGCGCCAGCAGCTTGGATCCCAGCGGGAACACCGGGGAGCTGTTTTTT; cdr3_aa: CASSLDPSGNTGELFF
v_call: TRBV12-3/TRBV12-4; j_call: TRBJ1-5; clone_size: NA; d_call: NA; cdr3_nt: TGTGCCAGCAGTTTACTAAATCAGCCCCAGCATTTT; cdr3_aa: CASSLLNQPQHF
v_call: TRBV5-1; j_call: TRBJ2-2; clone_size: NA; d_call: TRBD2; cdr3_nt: TGCGCCAGCAGCTTGGGGACTAGCACCGGGGAGCTGTTTTTT; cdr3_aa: CASSLGTSTGELFF
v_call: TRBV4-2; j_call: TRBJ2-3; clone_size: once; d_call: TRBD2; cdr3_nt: TGTGCCAGCAGCCGACTAGCGGGAGGCGACGGCACAGATACGCAGTATTTT; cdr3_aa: CASSRLAGGDGTDTQYF
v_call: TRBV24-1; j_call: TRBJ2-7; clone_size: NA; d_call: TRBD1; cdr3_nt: TGTGCCACCAGTCAAGGGGGCGCGCAGTACTTC; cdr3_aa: CATSQGGAQYF
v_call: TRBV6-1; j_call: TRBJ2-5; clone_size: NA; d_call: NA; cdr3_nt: TGTGCCAGCAGTGAACTTTCGACAAGGAAAGAGACCCAGTACTTC; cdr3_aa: CASSELSTRKETQYF
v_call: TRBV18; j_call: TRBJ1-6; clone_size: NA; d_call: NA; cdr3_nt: TGTGCCAGCTCACCACCGGGGGGAAGTCGTAATTCACCCCTCCACTTT; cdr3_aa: CASSPPGGSRNSPLHF
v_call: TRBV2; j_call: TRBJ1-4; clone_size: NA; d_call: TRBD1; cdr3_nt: TGTGCCAGCAGTGGACAGGGTCGGGAAAAACTGTTTTTT; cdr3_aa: CASSGQGREKLFF
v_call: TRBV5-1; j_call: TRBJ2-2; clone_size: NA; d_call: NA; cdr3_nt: TGCGCCAGCAGCCTGGTGGCCGGGTTGACCGGGGAGCTGTTTTTT; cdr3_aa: CASSLVAGLTGELFF
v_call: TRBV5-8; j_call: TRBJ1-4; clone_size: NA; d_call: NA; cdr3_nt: TGTGCCAGCAGCCGAGGTCGGGTCAGGGTTAATGAAAAACTGTTTTTT; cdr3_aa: CASSRGRVRVNEKLFF
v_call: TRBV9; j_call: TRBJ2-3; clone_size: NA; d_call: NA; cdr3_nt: TGTGCCAGCAGCCCCGTGACGGGGATCGCAGATACGCAGTATTTT; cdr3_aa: CASSPVTGIADTQYF
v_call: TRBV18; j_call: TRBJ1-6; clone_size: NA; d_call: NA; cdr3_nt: TGTGCCAGCTCACCTGCAGGGACACCCCTCCACTTT; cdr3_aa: CASSPAGTPLHF
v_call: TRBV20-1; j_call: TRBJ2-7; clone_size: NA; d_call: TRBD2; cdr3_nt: TGCAGTGCTAGTAAGCTAGCGGGAGGGTACGAGCAGTACTTC; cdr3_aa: CSASKLAGGYEQYF
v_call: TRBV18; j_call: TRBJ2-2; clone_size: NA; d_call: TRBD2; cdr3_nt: TGTGCCAGCTCACGAGCGGGAGAAGTTCCCGGGGAGCTGTTTTTT; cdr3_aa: CASSRAGEVPGELFF